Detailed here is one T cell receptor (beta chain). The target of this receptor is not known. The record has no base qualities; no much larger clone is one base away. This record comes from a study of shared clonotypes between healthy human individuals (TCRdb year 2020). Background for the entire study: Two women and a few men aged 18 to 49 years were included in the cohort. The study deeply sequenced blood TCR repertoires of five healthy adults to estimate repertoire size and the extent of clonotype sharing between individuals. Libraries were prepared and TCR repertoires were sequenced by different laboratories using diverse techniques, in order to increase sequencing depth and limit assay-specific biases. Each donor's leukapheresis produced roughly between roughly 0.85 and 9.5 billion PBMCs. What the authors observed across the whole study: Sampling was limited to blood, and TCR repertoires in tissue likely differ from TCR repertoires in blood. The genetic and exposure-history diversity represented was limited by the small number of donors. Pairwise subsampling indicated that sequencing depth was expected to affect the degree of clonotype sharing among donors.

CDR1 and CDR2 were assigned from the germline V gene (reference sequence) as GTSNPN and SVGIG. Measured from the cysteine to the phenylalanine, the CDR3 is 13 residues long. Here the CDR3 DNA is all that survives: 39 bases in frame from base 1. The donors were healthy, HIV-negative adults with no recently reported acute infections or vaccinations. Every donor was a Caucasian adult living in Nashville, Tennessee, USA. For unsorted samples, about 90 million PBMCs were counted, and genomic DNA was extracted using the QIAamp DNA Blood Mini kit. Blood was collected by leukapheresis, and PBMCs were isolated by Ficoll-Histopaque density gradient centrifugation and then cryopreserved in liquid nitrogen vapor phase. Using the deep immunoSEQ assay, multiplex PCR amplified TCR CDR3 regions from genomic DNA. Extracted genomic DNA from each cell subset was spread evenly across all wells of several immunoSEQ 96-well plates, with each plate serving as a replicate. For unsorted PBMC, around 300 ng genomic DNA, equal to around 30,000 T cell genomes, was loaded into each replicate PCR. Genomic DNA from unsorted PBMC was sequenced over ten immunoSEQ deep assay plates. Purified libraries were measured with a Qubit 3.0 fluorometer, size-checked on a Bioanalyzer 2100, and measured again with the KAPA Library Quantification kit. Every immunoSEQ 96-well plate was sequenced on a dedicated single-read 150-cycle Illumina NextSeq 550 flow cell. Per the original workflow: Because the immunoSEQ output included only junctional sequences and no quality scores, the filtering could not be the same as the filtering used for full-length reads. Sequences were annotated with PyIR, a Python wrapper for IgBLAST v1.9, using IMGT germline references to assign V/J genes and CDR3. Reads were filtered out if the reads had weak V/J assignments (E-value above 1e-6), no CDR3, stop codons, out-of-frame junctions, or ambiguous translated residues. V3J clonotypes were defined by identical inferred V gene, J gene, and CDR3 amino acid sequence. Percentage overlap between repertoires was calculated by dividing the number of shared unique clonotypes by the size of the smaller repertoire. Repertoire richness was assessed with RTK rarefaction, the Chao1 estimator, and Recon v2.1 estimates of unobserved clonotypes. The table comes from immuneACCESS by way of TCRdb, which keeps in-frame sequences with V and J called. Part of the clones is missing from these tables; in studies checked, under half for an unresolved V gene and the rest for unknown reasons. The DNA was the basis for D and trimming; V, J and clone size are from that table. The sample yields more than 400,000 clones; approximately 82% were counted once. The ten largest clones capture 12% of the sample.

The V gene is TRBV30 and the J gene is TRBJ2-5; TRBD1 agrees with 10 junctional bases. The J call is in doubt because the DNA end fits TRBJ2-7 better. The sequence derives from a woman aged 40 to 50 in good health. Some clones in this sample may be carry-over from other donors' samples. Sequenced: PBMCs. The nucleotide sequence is TGTGCCTGGGCAGGGACAGGGGTCCACGAGCAGTACTTC. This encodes CAWAGTGVHEQYF.